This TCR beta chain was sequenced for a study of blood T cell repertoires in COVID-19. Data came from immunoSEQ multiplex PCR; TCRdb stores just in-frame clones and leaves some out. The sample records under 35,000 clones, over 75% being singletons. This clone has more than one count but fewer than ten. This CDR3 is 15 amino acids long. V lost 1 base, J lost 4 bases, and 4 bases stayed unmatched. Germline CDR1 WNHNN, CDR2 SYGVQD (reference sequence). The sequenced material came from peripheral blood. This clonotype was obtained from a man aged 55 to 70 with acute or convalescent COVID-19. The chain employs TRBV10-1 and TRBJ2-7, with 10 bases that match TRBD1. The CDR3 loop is CASSEFRDRGYEQYF. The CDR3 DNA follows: TGCGCCAGCAGTGAGTTCCGGGACAGGGGATACGAGCAGTACTTC.